This T cell receptor (beta chain) was profiled in a study of shared clonotypes between healthy human individuals. TCRdb's copy holds only in-frame clones and misses some; the assay was immunoSEQ multiplex PCR. The sample has hundreds of thousands of clones, about 74% seen once. The CDR3 extends over 16 amino acids. Germline loops: CDR1 SEHNR, CDR2 FQNEAQ (reference sequence). V was trimmed by 1 base and J by 3 bases, leaving 15 bases between them. This clone was recorded many times. The clonotype originates from a woman in her twenties or thirties in good health. This chain joins TRBV7-9 and TRBJ2-5; a possible D gene is TRBD2 (6 bases). The sequencing input was memory CD4+ T cells sorted from blood. Sample subset: CD45RA-negative fraction. The CDR3 protein is CASSLGKGLPEETQYF. As DNA, the CDR3 is TGTGCCAGCAGCTTAGGGAAGGGACTCCCCGAAGAGACCCAGTACTTC.